This TCR beta chain was sequenced for a study of blood T cell repertoires in COVID-19. In the study overall: The origin of the acute and convalescent COVID-19 samples was the United States, Italy and Spain. Sources were T cells, B-cell-depleted T cells, or PBMCs; the material itself was cDNA or gDNA.

The CDR3 totals 15 residues. CDR1 and CDR2 (germline): MDHEN, SYDVKM. V lost 3 bases and J 4 bases, leaving 13 bases between the germline ends. Study processing details: Nucleated cell counts were estimated from reference gene primer amplification. The repertoire was sequenced with immunoSEQ multiplex PCR; TCRdb's copy has only in-frame clones and lacks some. The V and J calls and the clone size are those of that table, but D and trimming were determined from the DNA. Seen here are roughly 330,000 clones, approximately 88% observed once, and the top ten hold roughly 4.1%. This sequence joins TRBV28 and TRBJ2-1; a possible D gene is TRBD2 (6 bases). The receptor was isolated from a woman aged 50 to 60 with active or convalescent COVID-19. The specimen sequenced was peripheral blood. In nucleotides, the CDR3 is TGTGCCAGCAGTTTGGGCGGGATGCATTACAATGAGCAGTTCTTC. Translated, it gives CASSLGGMHYNEQFF.